This record concerns one T cell receptor (beta chain) sequence. This sample was taken from a study of blood T cell repertoires in COVID-19. The wider study: Whether acute or convalescent, the COVID-19 samples came from the United States, Italy and Spain. From T cells, B-cell-depleted T cells, or PBMCs came the material, which was cDNA or gDNA.

With V trimmed by 1 base and J by 5 bases, 12 bases remained unmatched. The germline V gene has CDR1 SGHAT and CDR2 FQNNGV. The CDR3 loop spans 18 amino acids. How the authors handled the data: Nucleated cell counts were estimated from reference gene primer amplification. The method was immunoSEQ multiplex PCR; TCRdb's version includes in-frame clones alone and lacks a portion of them. Clone size and the V and J calls come from that table; the DNA yielded D and trimming. The data show about 190,000 clones, 88% seen once. The V gene is TRBV11-2, the J gene TRBJ2-5, with 11 bases aligning to TRBD2. This clonotype was sampled from a man aged 18 to 29 with active or convalescent COVID-19. Sample: peripheral blood. The CDR3 nucleotides read TGTGCCAGCAGCTTAGGCGCTCTAGCGGGGGGCCGCCGGGAGACCCAGTACTTC. Translation gives CASSLGALAGGRRETQYF.